Presented here are 2 T cell receptor beta chains from one specimen sequenced in a study of blood T cell repertoires in COVID-19. The repertoire was sequenced with immunoSEQ multiplex PCR; TCRdb's copy has only in-frame clones and lacks some. The table records roughly 59,000 clones, over 75% of them present only once. Sequencing was done on a sample of peripheral blood. All receptors come from a human donor in a cohort sampled during active COVID-19.

This clone was counted between two and nine times. The chain recombines TRBV5-4 with TRBJ2-1; a possible D gene is TRBD2 (6 bases). This CDR3 comprises 16 residues. Germline CDR1 SGHNT, CDR2 YYREEE (reference sequence). Trimming shortened V by 4 bases and J by 0 bases, and 14 bases separated the two germline ends. The CDR3: CASSGNIAASYNEQFF. As DNA, the CDR3 is TGTGCCAGCAGCGGAAACATAGCGGCCTCCTACAATGAGCAGTTCTTC.

The CDR3, as DNA: TGTGCCAGCAGCGTTTTTTACGGGGAAGCGCAATCCTACAATGAGCAGTTCTTC. It specifies CASSVFYGEAQSYNEQFF. The chain joins TRBV9 to TRBJ2-1, with D tentatively TRBD2 (5 bases). From germline, CDR1 is SGDLS and CDR2 YYNGEE. The CDR3 has 18 residues. V was pared by 2 bases and J by 1 base, with 19 bases between.